This T cell receptor beta chain emerged from a study of T cells after yellow fever vaccination. Study results and caveats: Post-booster samples contained most primary-vaccination clones (approximately 96% CD4, 70% to 90% CD8).

5'RACE template switching generated TCR cDNA, adding a universal primer site and UMIs. One entry per CDR3 protein, called by TCRdb with MiXCR from the 5' RACE reads. The sample lists just over 250,000 distinct CDR3 sequences, roughly 5.2% occurring once. As regards this clonotype: The antigen is not known.

The CDR3 is 16 residues long. CDR1 is SGDLS, CDR2 YYNGEE, per germline. The V and J ends lost 2 bases and 1 base, in that order; junction bases with no gene match: 5. The V call is TRBV9, the J call TRBJ2-3, with 9 bases fitting TRBD2. The receptor was derived from a man younger than 35 who received the YFV17D yellow fever vaccine. The input for sequencing was CD4+ T cells sorted from PBMCs, taken on the day of the yellow fever booster vaccination. CDR3 nucleotide sequence: TGTGCCAGCAGCGTCCCCGCTAGCGGGGGCACAGATACGCAGTATTTT. This translates into CASSVPASGGTDTQYF.